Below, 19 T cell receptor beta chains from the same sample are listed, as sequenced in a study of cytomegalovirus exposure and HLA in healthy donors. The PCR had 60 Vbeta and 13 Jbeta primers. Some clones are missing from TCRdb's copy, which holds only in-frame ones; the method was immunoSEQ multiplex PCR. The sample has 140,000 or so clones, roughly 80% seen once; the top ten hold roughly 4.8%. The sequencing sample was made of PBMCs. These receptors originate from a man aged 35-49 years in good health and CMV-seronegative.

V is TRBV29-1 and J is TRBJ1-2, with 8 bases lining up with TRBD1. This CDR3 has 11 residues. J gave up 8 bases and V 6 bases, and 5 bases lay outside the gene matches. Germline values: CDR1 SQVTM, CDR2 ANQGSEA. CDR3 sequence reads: CSVQGAGGYTF. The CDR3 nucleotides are TGCAGCGTCCAGGGGGCGGGGGGCTACACCTTC.

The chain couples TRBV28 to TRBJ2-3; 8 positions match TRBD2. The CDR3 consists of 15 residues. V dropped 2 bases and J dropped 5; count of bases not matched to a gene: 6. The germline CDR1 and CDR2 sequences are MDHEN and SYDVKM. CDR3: CASSLRAGVGDTQYF. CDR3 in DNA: TGTGCCAGCAGTTTAAGAGCGGGGGTAGGAGATACGCAGTATTTT.

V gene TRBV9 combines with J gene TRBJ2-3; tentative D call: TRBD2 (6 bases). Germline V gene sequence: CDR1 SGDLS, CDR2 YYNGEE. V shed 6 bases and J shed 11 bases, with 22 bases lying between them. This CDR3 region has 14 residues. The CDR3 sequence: CASTQSLDGGLQYF. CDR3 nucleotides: TGTGCCAGCACCCAGTCCCTGGACGGGGGATTGCAGTATTTT.

CDR3 amino acids: CASSRSQGASGELFF. The CDR3 DNA reads TGCGCCAGCAGCCGGAGTCAGGGGGCATCCGGGGAGCTGTTTTTT. The chain carries TRBV4-3 and TRBJ2-2, with TRBD1 matching 8 bases. V was clipped by 4 bases and J by 6 bases; unmatched bases: 7. The CDR3 runs to 15 residues. CDR1 and CDR2 (germline): LGHNA, YSLEER.

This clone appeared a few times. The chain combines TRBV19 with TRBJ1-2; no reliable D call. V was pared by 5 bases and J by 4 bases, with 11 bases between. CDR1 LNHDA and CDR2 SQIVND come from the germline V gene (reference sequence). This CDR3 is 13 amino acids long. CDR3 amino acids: CASSPTGSYGYTF. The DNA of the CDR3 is TGTGCCAGTAGTCCCACGGGGAGCTATGGCTACACCTTC.

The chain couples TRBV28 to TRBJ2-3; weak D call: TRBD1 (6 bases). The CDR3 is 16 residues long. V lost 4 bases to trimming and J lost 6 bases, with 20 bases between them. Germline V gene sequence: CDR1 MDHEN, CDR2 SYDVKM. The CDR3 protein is CASSSFDRMRVDTQYF. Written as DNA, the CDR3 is TGTGCCAGCAGTTCCTTCGACAGGATGAGGGTGGATACGCAGTATTTT. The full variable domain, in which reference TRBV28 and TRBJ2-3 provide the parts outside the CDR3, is DVKVTQSSRYLVKRTGEKVFLECVQDMDHENMFWYRQDPGLGLRLIYFSYDVKMKEKGDIPEGYSVSREKKERFSLILESASTNQTSMYLCASSSFDRMRVDTQYFGPGTRLTVL.

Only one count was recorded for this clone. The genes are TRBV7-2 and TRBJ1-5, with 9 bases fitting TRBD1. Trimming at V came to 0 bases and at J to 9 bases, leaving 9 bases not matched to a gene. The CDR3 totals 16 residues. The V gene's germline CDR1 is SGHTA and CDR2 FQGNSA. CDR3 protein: CASSLAPPGQGLPQHF. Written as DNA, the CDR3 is TGTGCCAGCAGCTTAGCGCCCCCGGGACAGGGCTTGCCCCAGCATTTT.

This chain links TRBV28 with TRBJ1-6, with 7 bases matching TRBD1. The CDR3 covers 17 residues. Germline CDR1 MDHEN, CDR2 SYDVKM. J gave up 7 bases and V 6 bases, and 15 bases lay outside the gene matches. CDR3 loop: CASSLQKGAFINSPLHF. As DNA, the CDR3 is TGTGCCAGCAGCTTACAAAAGGGGGCCTTTATAAATTCACCCCTCCACTTT. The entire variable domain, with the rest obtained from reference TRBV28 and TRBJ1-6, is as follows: DVKVTQSSRYLVKRTGEKVFLECVQDMDHENMFWYRQDPGLGLRLIYFSYDVKMKEKGDIPEGYSVSREKKERFSLILESASTNQTSMYLCASSLQKGAFINSPLHFGNGTRLTVT.

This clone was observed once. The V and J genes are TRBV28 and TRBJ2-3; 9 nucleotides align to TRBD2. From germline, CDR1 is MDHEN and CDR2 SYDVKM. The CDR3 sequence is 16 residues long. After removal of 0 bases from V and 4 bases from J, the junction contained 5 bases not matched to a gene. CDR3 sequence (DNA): TGTGCCAGCAGTTTATGGGGGACTAGCACATCAGATACGCAGTATTTT. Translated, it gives CASSLWGTSTSDTQYF.

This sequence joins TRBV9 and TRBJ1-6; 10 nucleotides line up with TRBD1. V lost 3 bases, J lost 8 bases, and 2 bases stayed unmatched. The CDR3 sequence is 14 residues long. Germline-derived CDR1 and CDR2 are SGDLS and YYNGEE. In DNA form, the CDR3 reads TGTGCCAGCAGCGCGACAGGGGGCGATTCACCCCTCCACTTT. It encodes CASSATGGDSPLHF.

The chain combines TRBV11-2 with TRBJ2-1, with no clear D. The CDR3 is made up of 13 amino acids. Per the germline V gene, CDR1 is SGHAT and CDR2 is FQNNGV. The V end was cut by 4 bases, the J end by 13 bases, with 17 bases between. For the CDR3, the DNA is TGTGCCAGCAGCTCCACCCTCTACAGAGACCAGTTCTTC. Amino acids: CASSSTLYRDQFF. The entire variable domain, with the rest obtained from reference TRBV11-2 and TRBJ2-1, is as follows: EAGVAQSPRYKIIEKRQSVAFWCNPISGHATLYWYQQILGQGPKLLIQFQNNGVVDDSQLPKDRFSAERLKGVDSTLKIQPAKLEDSAVYLCASSSTLYRDQFFGPGTRLTVL.

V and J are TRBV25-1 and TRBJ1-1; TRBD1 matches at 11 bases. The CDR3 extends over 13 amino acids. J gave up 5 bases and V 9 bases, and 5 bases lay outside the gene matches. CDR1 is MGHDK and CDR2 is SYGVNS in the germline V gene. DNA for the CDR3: TGTGCCAGTTCTGGACAGGGGGCGACTGAAGCTTTCTTT. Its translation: CASSGQGATEAFF.

The CDR3 bases are TGTGCCAGCAGCGGCAGACAGGGGGCATCAGATACGCAGTATTTT. Translating it yields CASSGRQGASDTQYF. The V gene is TRBV7-2, the J gene TRBJ2-3, with TRBD1 matching 10 bases. The trim removed 5 bases at V and 4 bases at J, leaving 6 bases unmatched. The V gene's germline CDR1 is SGHTA and CDR2 FQGNSA. CDR3 length: 15 residues.

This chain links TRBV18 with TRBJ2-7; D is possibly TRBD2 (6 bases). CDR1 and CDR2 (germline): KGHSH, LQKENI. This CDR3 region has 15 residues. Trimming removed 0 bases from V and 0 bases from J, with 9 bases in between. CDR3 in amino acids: CASSPPRESSYEQYF. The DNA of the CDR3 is TGTGCCAGCTCACCACCGCGGGAAAGCTCCTACGAGCAGTACTTC. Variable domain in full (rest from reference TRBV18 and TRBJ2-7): NAGVMQNPRHLVRRRGQEARLRCSPMKGHSHVYWYRQLPEEGLKFMVYLQKENIIDESGMPKERFSAEFPKEGPSILRIQQVVRGDSAAYFCASSPPRESSYEQYFGPGTRLTVT.

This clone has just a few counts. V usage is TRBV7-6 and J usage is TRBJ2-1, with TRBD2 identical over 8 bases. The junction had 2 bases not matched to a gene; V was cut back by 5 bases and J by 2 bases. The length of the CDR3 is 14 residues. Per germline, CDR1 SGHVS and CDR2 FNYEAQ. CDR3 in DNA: TGTGCCAGCAGCAACGGGGGGGCCTACAATGAGCAGTTCTTC. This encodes CASSNGGAYNEQFF. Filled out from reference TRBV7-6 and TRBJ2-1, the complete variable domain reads GAGVSQSPRYKVTKRGQDVALRCDPISGHVSLYWYRQALGQGPEFLTYFNYEAQQDKSGLPNDRFSAERPEGSISTLTIQRTEQRDSAMYRCASSNGGAYNEQFFGPGTRLTVL.

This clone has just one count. The CDR3 DNA reads as TGCGCCAGCAGCAAGACAGGGCTCGCCTCTGGAAACACCATATATTTT. Translation gives CASSKTGLASGNTIYF. V is TRBV5-1 and J is TRBJ1-3, with TRBD1 identical over 7 bases. Germline assignment: CDR1 SGHRS and CDR2 YFSETQ. The CDR3 length is 16 residues. V shed 4 bases and J 0 bases; nucleotides not matched to a gene: 7.

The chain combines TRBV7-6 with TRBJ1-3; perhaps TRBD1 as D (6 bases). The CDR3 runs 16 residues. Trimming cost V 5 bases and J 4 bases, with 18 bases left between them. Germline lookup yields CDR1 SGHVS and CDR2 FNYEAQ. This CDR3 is CASSPVTGIGGNTIYF. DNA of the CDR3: TGTGCCAGCAGCCCTGTCACAGGGATTGGGGGAAACACCATATATTTT.

The CDR3: CATEGSSYNEQFF. DNA of the CDR3: TGTGCCACTGAAGGGAGCTCCTACAATGAGCAGTTCTTC. The V and J genes are TRBV19 and TRBJ2-1, with D possibly TRBD2 on 5 matching bases. The CDR3 is made up of 13 amino acids. Germline values: CDR1 LNHDA, CDR2 SQIVND (reference sequence). V gave up 10 bases and J gave up 0 bases, with 10 bases separating them.

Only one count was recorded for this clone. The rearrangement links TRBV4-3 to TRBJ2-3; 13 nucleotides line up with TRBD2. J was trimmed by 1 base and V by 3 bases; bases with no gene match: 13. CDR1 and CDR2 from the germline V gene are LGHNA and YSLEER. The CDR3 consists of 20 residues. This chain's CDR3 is CASSHLVTSGGRLGTDTQYF. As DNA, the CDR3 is TGCGCCAGCAGCCACCTGGTGACTAGCGGGGGGAGGCTTGGCACAGATACGCAGTATTTT.